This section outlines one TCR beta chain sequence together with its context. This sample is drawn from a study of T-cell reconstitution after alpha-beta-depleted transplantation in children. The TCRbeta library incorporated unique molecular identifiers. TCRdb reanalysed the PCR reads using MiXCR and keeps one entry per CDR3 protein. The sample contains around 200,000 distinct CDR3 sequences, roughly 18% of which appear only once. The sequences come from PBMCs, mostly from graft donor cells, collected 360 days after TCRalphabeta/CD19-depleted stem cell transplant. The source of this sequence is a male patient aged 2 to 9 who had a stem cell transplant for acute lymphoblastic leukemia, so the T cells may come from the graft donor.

The CDR3 sequence: CASSATDRERTEAFF. The CDR3 region has the DNA TGTGCCAGCAGCGCCACCGACAGGGAACGAACTGAAGCTTTCTTT. The V call is TRBV5-4, the J call TRBJ1-1, with 7 bases identical to TRBD1. After removal of 4 bases from V and 5 bases from J, the junction contained 11 bases not matched to a gene. Germline-derived CDR1 and CDR2 are SGHNT and YYREEE (reference sequence). This CDR3 has 15 amino acids.